The 24 T cell receptor beta chains given below trace back to one sample, sequenced in a study of T cells in Graves' hyperthyroidism and ophthalmopathy. Using RNA transcripts as the source, TCR beta CDR3 regions were amplified. Initially, a first-round RT-PCR of the TCR CDR3 employed the HTBI primer set. TCRdb fed the multiplex PCR reads into MiXCR, producing one record per CDR3 protein. This table holds over 500,000 distinct CDR3 sequences, approximately 17% found once. What was sequenced was blood. The receptors here all came from a woman under 30 with Graves' ophthalmopathy.

This clonotype was detected only a few times. The chain recombines TRBV11-1 with TRBJ1-4; 7 nucleotides agree with TRBD1. The length of the CDR3 is 15 residues. Germline V CDR1 and CDR2: SGHAT, FQDESV (reference sequence). V was clipped by 2 bases and J by 1 base; unmatched bases: 1. The CDR3 DNA reads as TGTGCCAGCAGCTTAAGGACAGGAACTAATGAAAAACTGTTTTTT. It codes for CASSLRTGTNEKLFF.

The V and J genes are TRBV12-3 or TRBV12-4 and TRBJ1-3; D is ambiguous. This CDR3 is 14 amino acids long. V was shortened by 2 bases and J by 4 bases, with 9 bases between the two germline ends. The DNA of the CDR3 is TGTGCCAGCAGTTTAATGGAGATCGGAAACACCATATATTTT. Translating gives CASSLMEIGNTIYF.

The rearrangement joins TRBV4-1 to TRBJ2-3; perhaps TRBD2 as D (5 bases). Germline loops: CDR1 MGHRA, CDR2 YSYEKL. The CDR3 contains 15 residues. With 0 bases removed from V and 2 bases from J, the gap between germline ends came to 9 bases. This CDR3 is CASSQDLDYTDTQYF. For the CDR3, the DNA is TGCGCCAGCAGCCAAGATCTCGACTACACAGATACGCAGTATTTT.

V gene TRBV5-4 combines with J gene TRBJ1-2; 10 bases align to TRBD1. This CDR3 spans 16 amino acids. Germline V gene data show CDR1 as SGHNT and CDR2 as YYREEE (reference sequence). V lost 0 bases to trimming and J lost 4 bases; unmatched junction nucleotides: 6. The CDR3 protein is CASSLAGQGLTYGYTF. Here the CDR3 DNA reads TGTGCCAGCAGCTTGGCGGGACAGGGGCTTACCTATGGCTACACCTTC.

This clonotype was counted at least ten times. This sequence joins TRBV20-1 and TRBJ1-2, with D uncertain. In germline, CDR1 is DFQATT, CDR2 SNEGSKA (reference sequence). The CDR3 has 14 residues. V dropped 3 bases and J dropped 1 base, with 12 bases sitting between them. In nucleotides, the CDR3 is TGCAGTGCTAGTCCTAGCCCGAGTAACTATGGCTACACCTTC. Its translation is CSASPSPSNYGYTF.

This rearrangement joins TRBV7-9 to TRBJ2-7; 7 nucleotides agree with TRBD1. Germline loops: CDR1 SEHNR, CDR2 FQNEAQ (reference sequence). J lost 4 bases, V lost 4 bases, and 7 bases had no gene match. CDR3 length equals 14 residues. In DNA, the CDR3 is TGTGCCAGCAGCTCCGACAGGGCAATATACGAGCAGTACTTC. As protein: CASSSDRAIYEQYF.

This clonotype appeared many times. The chain has TRBV28 and TRBJ2-7; 11 bases fit TRBD1. This CDR3 region has 15 residues. CDR1 MDHEN and CDR2 SYDVKM come from the germline V gene. Losses at the gene ends were 7 bases for V and 3 bases for J; bases not matched to a gene: 8. This chain's CDR3 is CASKITGTGGYEQYF. CDR3 DNA sequence: TGTGCCAGCAAAATTACCGGGACAGGGGGCTACGAGCAGTACTTC.

The chain links TRBV9 to TRBJ2-5; TRBD2 is a possible D gene (5 bases). Deletions cut 0 bases from V and 4 bases from J, with 13 bases between. This CDR3 region has 15 residues. Germline CDR1 reads SGDLS; CDR2 reads YYNGEE. For the CDR3, the DNA is TGTGCCAGCAGCGTAGAGGAACTAGACTCAGAGACCCAGTACTTC. Translated: CASSVEELDSETQYF.

This clonotype has a handful of counts. V and J are TRBV25-1 and TRBJ1-6, with no clear D. Germline V gene lookup returns CDR1 MGHDK and CDR2 SYGVNS. This CDR3 has 14 residues. The V and J ends lost 3 bases and 7 bases respectively, with 10 bases between them. CDR3 DNA: TGTGCCAGCAGTGACCTCAAGGAAAATTCACCCCTCCACTTT. Protein sequence: CASSDLKENSPLHF.

This clonotype was detected only a few times. The chain employs TRBV29-1 and TRBJ2-5, with D perhaps TRBD1 (5 bases). The germline V gene has CDR1 SQVTM and CDR2 ANQGSEA. The CDR3 has 14 residues. V lost 1 base to trimming and J lost 4 bases, with 13 bases between them. The CDR3 region is CSVEGTQMGETQYF. For the CDR3, the DNA is TGCAGCGTTGAAGGGACACAGATGGGAGAGACCCAGTACTTC.

This clonotype was detected many times. V is TRBV18 and J is TRBJ2-7, with no clear D. CDR3 length: 14 amino acids. Trimming took off 5 bases at V and 3 bases at J, with 14 bases between the two ends. The germline CDR1 and CDR2 sequences are KGHSH and LQKENI. Written as DNA, the CDR3 is TGTGCCAGCTCAATTCCCGGCCCCCGCTACGAGCAGTACTTC. It is translated as CASSIPGPRYEQYF.

V and J are TRBV11-2 and TRBJ2-7; 8 bases agree with TRBD1. Germline CDR1 reads SGHAT; CDR2 reads FQNNGV. The CDR3 contains 15 residues. The V segment lost 0 bases and the J segment 3 bases; nucleotides outside the gene matches: 4. For the CDR3, the DNA is TGTGCCAGCAGCTTAGAGGGACAGGCTTTCTACGAGCAGTACTTC. It is translated as CASSLEGQAFYEQYF.

This chain joins TRBV6-2 or TRBV6-3 and TRBJ2-3, with a tentative D call TRBD1 (6 bases). Trimming cost V 6 bases and J 5 bases, with 18 bases left between them. Germline CDR1 is MNHEY and CDR2 is SVGEGT. This CDR3 spans 15 amino acids. The CDR3 spells CASSPGQGFQDTQYF. The CDR3 DNA follows: TGTGCCAGCAGCCCCGGCCAGGGGTTTCAAGATACGCAGTATTTT.

The chain uses TRBV5-6 and TRBJ2-1; TRBD2 matches at 15 bases. The CDR3 runs 15 residues. V was clipped by 3 bases and J by 10 bases; unmatched bases: 5. Germline V gene lookup returns CDR1 SGHDT and CDR2 YYEEEE. The CDR3 sequence: CASSWGTSGRWEQFF. The DNA of the CDR3 is TGTGCCAGCAGCTGGGGGACTAGCGGGAGGTGGGAGCAGTTCTTC.

This clonotype was detected only once. A clone one base away is much larger, so this may be a read error. The chain carries TRBV18 and TRBJ1-2; TRBD1 is a possible D gene (5 bases). Germline V lookup: CDR1 KGHSH, CDR2 LQKENI. V dropped 3 bases and J dropped 10 bases, with 12 bases sitting between them. The CDR3 loop spans 12 amino acids. CDR3 bases: TGTGCCAGCTCACCCCCAGGGCATGCCTACACCTTC. It is translated as CASSPPGHAYTF. The full variable domain, its missing parts supplied by reference TRBV18 and TRBJ1-2, is NAGVMQNPRHLVRRRGQEARLRCSPMKGHSHVYWYRQLPEEGLKFMVYLQKENIIDESGMPKERFSAEFPKEGPSILRIQQVVRGDSAAYFCASSPPGHAYTFGSGTRLTVV.

With regard to this clonotype: A single base separates this from a much larger clone, so it may be a read error. The CDR3 spells CASSLGGQTFPYEQYF. The CDR3 DNA sequence: TGTGCCAGCAGCTTAGGGGGACAGACCTTCCCCTACGAGCAGTACTTC. The chain couples TRBV13 to TRBJ2-7; TRBD1 aligns across 7 bases. The germline CDR1 and CDR2 sequences are PRHDT and FYEKMQ (reference sequence). This CDR3 has 16 residues. J lost 2 bases, V lost 0 bases, and 7 bases had no gene match.

The rearrangement joins TRBV14 to TRBJ1-1, with D perhaps matching TRBD1 (6 bases). This CDR3 is built from 15 residues. V lost 2 bases and J 1 base, leaving 11 bases between the germline ends. The germline gives CDR1 SGHDN, CDR2 FVKESK. CDR3 region: CASSQSGTRNTEAFF. CDR3 sequence (DNA): TGTGCCAGCAGCCAATCCGGGACAAGGAACACTGAAGCTTTCTTT.

This clonotype was detected only a few times. The genes are TRBV5-4 and TRBJ2-3; TRBD2 matches 7 bases. Unmatched junction bases numbered 8, after V lost 4 bases and J lost 3 bases. Germline values: CDR1 SGHNT, CDR2 YYREEE (reference sequence). CDR3 size: 15 residues. The CDR3 DNA reads as TGTGCCAGCAGCCCCTCCGCGGGAGTGACAGATACGCAGTATTTT. It specifies CASSPSAGVTDTQYF.

This clonotype occurred many times. This chain uses TRBV5-1 with TRBJ1-2; 8 nucleotides align to TRBD1. Looked up from germline, CDR1 is SGHRS and CDR2 is YFSETQ. The J segment lost 2 bases and the V segment lost 4 bases, leaving 4 bases of the junction unmatched. The CDR3 has 14 residues. CDR3 coding DNA: TGCGCCAGCAGCCCGGACAGGGAAAACTATGGCTACACCTTC. Translating it yields CASSPDRENYGYTF.

This clonotype was recorded at least ten times. V gene TRBV20-1 combines with J gene TRBJ2-2; tentatively, D is TRBD2 (6 bases). The CDR3 contains 13 residues. The V end lost 3 bases, the J end lost 1 base, and 6 bases lay between the germline ends. Germline CDR1 and CDR2: DFQATT and SNEGSKA (reference sequence). CDR3: CSASGGNTGELFF. CDR3 bases: TGCAGTGCTAGCGGGGGGAACACCGGGGAGCTGTTTTTT.

This clonotype was seen many times. The chain uses TRBV28 and TRBJ1-1; D gene uncertain. V gave up 3 bases and J gave up 11 bases, with 16 bases separating them. CDR3 length: 13 amino acids. Germline-derived CDR1 and CDR2 are MDHEN and SYDVKM. CDR3 in DNA: TGTGCCAGCAGTTTTGGGCTACATCCCGCGGCTTTCTTT. Residues: CASSFGLHPAAFF.

This clonotype has at least ten counts. The chain couples TRBV30 to TRBJ1-1; D perhaps matches TRBD1 (5 bases). This CDR3 region has 12 residues. Germline V gene data show CDR1 as GTSNPN and CDR2 as SVGIG (reference sequence). Trimming left V 7 bases short and J 1 base short, with 10 bases between. The DNA for the CDR3 is TGTGCCTCCCGACAGTCGAACACTGAAGCTTTCTTT. Translated: CASRQSNTEAFF.

The chain carries TRBV4-1 and TRBJ1-2; maybe TRBD1 (6 bases). V lost 5 bases and J lost 1, with 14 bases in between. This CDR3 is built from 15 residues. In germline, CDR1 is MGHRA, CDR2 YSYEKL. The CDR3 spells CASSDGTTFNYGYTF. CDR3 in DNA: TGCGCCAGCAGCGACGGGACAACGTTTAACTATGGCTACACCTTC.

This clonotype was counted at least ten times. The V and J genes are TRBV6-5 and TRBJ2-7; 11 bases fit TRBD1. This CDR3 has 15 amino acids. Germline V gene data show CDR1 as MNHEY and CDR2 as SVGAGI. Trimming took 2 bases from V and 3 from J; bases not matched to a gene: 3. CDR3 loop: CASSYPGTGGYEQYF. The CDR3 nucleotides are TGTGCCAGCAGTTACCCCGGGACAGGGGGCTACGAGCAGTACTTC.